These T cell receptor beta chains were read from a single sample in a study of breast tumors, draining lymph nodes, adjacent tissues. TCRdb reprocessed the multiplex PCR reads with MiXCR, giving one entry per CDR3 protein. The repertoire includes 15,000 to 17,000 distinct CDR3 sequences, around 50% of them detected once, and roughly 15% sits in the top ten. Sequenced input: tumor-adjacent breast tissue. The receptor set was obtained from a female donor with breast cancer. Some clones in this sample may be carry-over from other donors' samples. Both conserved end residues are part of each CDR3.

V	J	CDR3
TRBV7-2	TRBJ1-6	CASSAGGTGSDSPLHF
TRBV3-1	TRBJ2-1	CASMLTSGSNEQFF
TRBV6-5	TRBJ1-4	CASSTGYPTNEELFF
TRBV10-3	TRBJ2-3	CATTGGTDTQYF
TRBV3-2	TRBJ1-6	CASKEGARVSPLHF
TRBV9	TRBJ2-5	CASSVGSTLQETQYF
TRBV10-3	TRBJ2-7	CAISESMASSYEQYF
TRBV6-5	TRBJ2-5	CASSRGTDQETQYF
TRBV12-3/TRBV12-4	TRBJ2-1	CASSLAVRSEQFF
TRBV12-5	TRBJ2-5	CASGAGVGEETQYF
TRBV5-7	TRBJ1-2	CASSPRDRGTNYGYTF
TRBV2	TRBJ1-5	CASSTDGNQPQHF
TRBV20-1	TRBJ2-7	CSARASLVGAYEQYF
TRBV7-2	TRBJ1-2	CASSLAPGPASRIYGYTF
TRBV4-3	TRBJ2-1	CASSQLAGSFNEQFF
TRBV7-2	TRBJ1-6	CASSYRGDSPLHF
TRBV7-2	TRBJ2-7	CASSLAPGQGDEQYF
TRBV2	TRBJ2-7	CASSEVRGDTWVRRRDRGVEQYF
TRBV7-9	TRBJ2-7	CASSHGSEQYF
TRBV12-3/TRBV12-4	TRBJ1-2	CASSPRTGSYGYTF
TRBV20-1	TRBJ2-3	CSARLATSTDTQYF
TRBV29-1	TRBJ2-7	CSVEGTSGSYEQYF
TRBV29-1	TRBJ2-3	CSVEGQGGNLDTQYF
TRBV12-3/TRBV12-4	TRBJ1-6	CASSWGQGLNSPLHF
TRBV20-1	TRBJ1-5	CSAGQGRLQHF
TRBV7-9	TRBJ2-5	CASSLSPGTQYF
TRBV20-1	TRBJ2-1	CSVPRGNEQFF
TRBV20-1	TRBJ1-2	CSAEGLRGAVTGYTF
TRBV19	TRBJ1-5	CASSKTGGQPQHF
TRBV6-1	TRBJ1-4	CASSQAGQGAEKLFF
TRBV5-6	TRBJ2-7	CASSSGGAEQYF
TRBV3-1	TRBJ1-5	CASSDSGTGHSNQPQHF
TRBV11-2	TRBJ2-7	CASSLRGIEQYF
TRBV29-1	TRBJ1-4	CSVDSQGAQKLFF
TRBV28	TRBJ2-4	CASSGTAKNIQYF
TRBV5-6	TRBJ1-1	CASSLWGALTEAFF
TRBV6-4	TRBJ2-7	CASSFTANSYEQYF
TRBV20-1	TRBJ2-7	CSASLGTAYEQYF
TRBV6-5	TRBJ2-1	CASSSRSTYNEQFF
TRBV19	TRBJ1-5	CASSIGRNQPQHF
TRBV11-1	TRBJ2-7	CASSWMGPYEQYF
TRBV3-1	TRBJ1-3	CATSQAGGGSGNTMYF
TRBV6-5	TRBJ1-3	CASSRDSAGVHSGNTIYF
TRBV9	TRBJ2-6	CASSVSIAGANVLTF
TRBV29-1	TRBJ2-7	CSALTGYEQYF
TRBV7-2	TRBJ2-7	CASSLQREPTCEQYF
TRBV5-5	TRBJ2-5	CASSPGLAGVVETQYF
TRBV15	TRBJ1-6	CATKLSYNSPLHF
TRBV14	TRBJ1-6	CASSRRDRVNSPLHF
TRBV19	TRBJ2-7	CASSMGRGEQYF
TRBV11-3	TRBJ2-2	CASSQWGGKNTGELFF
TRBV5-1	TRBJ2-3	CASSTGSTDTQYF
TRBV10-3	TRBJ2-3	CAFSRQGSGTDTQYF
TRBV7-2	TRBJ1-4	CASSLDNGYEKLFF
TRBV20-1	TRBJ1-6	CSARDGQGASPLHF
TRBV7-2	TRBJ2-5	CASSLVGGFKETQYF
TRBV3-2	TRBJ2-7	CASSRDSAYF
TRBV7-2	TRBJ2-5	CASSPLRETQYF
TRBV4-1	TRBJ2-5	CASSPLGGQETQYF